One and the same sample provided the 16 T cell receptor beta chains below, sequenced in a study of tumor-infiltrating lymphocytes in primary liver carcinoma. It was from about 19-30 mg of unsorted bulk tissue that RNA and DNA were co-extracted. With a constant-region primer, TCR beta cDNA was made from 500 ng of total RNA. Three nested multiplex PCR rounds, a slightly modified ARM-PCR, produced the libraries for TCR beta. For approximately 11 cycles apiece, the opening two PCR rounds ran with TRBV1-TRBV30 forward primers and a C-beta reverse primer. MiXCR, run by TCRdb on the multiplex PCR reads, gives a single entry per CDR3 protein. The sample lists 44,000 or so distinct CDR3 sequences, less than 75% occurring once. Sequencing input: liver tumor tissue from sampling region 5. Subset defined: tumor region T5, tumor centre. The receptors were sampled from a man between 35 and 55 years old with primary liver carcinoma and hepatitis B virus infection.

V gene TRBV19 combines with J gene TRBJ1-5, with D uncertain. This CDR3 region has 14 residues. Germline V gives CDR1 LNHDA, CDR2 SQIVND (reference sequence). V gave up 4 bases and J gave up 7 bases, with 14 bases separating them. The CDR3 region is CASSTSGFGQPQHF. The CDR3 DNA follows: TGTGCCAGTAGTACCTCAGGATTCGGGCAGCCCCAGCATTTT.

Points on this clonotype: The junction and the germline gene differ at one end; a read error may be behind it. The chain has TRBV6-1 and TRBJ1-1, with D perhaps matching TRBD1 (5 bases). The CDR3 runs to 14 residues. In germline, CDR1 is MNHNS, CDR2 SASEGT. Here the CDR3 DNA reads TGTGCCGCAAGATCGGGGGGTGTAAACACCGAAGCTTTCTTT. Amino acid sequence: CAARSGGVNTEAFF.

Regarding this clonotype: Here the CDR3 omits its conserved ending phenylalanine or tryptophan, so a read error is the likely source. This chain connects TRBV5-4 to TRBJ2-2, with a possible D match to TRBD2 (5 bases). The CDR3 has 14 amino acids. V was shortened by 2 bases and J by 5 bases, with 10 bases between the two germline ends. From germline, CDR1 is SGHNT and CDR2 YYREEE (reference sequence). The CDR3 protein is CASSFPEGTGELFS. The CDR3 coding sequence is TGTGCCAGCAGCTTCCCTGAGGGAACCGGGGAGCTGTTTTCT.

V is TRBV14 and J is TRBJ2-1, with no clear D. The ends were cut back, 6 bases at V and 3 bases at J, with 6 bases in the middle. CDR1 SGHDN and CDR2 FVKESK come from the germline V gene. This CDR3 is built from 12 residues. As DNA, the CDR3 is TGTGCCAGCAGTCAGAACTACAATGAGCAGTTCTTC. Amino acids: CASSQNYNEQFF.

Comment on this clonotype: Relative to the germline gene, one junction end is altered; a read error may explain this. The rearrangement uses TRBV4-2 and TRBJ2-7; 11 positions agree with TRBD2. The germline CDR1 and CDR2 sequences are LGHNA and YNFKEQ. The CDR3 consists of 17 residues. The CDR3 DNA sequence: TGTGCCACTACTGGACTAGCGGGCGTTTATAAATCCTACGAGAAGTACTTC. Translation: CATTGLAGVYKSYEKYF.

About this clonotype itself: At one of its ends the junction is not consistent with the germline gene, which may arise from a read error. The chain is built from TRBV4-1 and TRBJ2-2, with TRBD1 as a possible D gene (6 bases). Germline V gene lookup returns CDR1 MGHRA and CDR2 YSYEKL. This CDR3 region has 16 residues. The CDR3 protein is CASSPQGQTKTGELLF. In DNA form, the CDR3 reads TGCGCCAGCAGCCCACAGGGTCAGACGAAGACCGGGGAGCTGCTTTTT.

In its sample, this clonotype was seen many times. This rearrangement joins TRBV5-4 to TRBJ1-4; D not certain. The CDR3 runs 12 residues. Germline V gene sequence: CDR1 SGHNT, CDR2 YYREEE (reference sequence). V was trimmed by 5 bases and J by 5 bases, leaving 7 bases between them. Here the CDR3 DNA reads TGTGCCAGCAGTCTCGGGAATGAAAAACTGTTTTTT. Its protein is CASSLGNEKLFF.

As concerns this clonotype: This likely comes from a read error, as the CDR3 has no conserved phenylalanine or tryptophan at its end. V usage is TRBV29-1 and J usage is TRBJ2-7; the D is unclear. The germline gives CDR1 SQVTM, CDR2 ANQGSEA. V lost 6 bases and J lost 1, with 10 bases in between. This CDR3 is built from 12 residues. CDR3 DNA sequence: TGCAGCGTCCGGGCTGATTCCTACGAGCAGTACTCA. It translates to CSVRADSYEQYS.

This clonotype rates as medium-sized. The chain couples TRBV11-2 to TRBJ2-7; a possible D gene is TRBD2 (5 bases). Trimming pared 7 bases from V and 3 bases from J, leaving 16 bases between. CDR3 length equals 14 residues. Germline values: CDR1 SGHAT, CDR2 FQNNGV. The CDR3 reads CASTLEYGDYEQYF. The CDR3 DNA follows: TGTGCCAGCACCCTAGAGTACGGGGACTACGAGCAGTACTTC. Variable domain in full (rest from reference TRBV11-2 and TRBJ2-7): EAGVAQSPRYKIIEKRQSVAFWCNPISGHATLYWYQQILGQGPKLLIQFQNNGVVDDSQLPKDRFSAERLKGVDSTLKIQPAKLEDSAVYLCASTLEYGDYEQYFGPGTRLTVT.

This clonotype was recorded once. One end of the junction varies from germline; a read error may be responsible. The chain employs TRBV12-3 or TRBV12-4 and TRBJ2-7, with 8 nucleotides matching TRBD2. The CDR3 runs 13 residues. CDR3 sequence: CASRQAGDYEQYF. The CDR3 DNA reads TGCGCCAGCAGGCAAGCGGGAGACTACGAGCAGTACTTC.

In regard to this clonotype: In this CDR3 the conserved last residue, phenylalanine or tryptophan, is missing, so a read error is likely. The DNA is omitted, as the CDR3 cannot be located on it reliably, and the CDR3 follows TCRdb's listing. V is TRBV11-3 and J is TRBJ1-1. Germline-derived CDR1 and CDR2 are SGHNT and YENEEA. The CDR3 has 13 residues if both end residues are counted. This CDR3 reads CASSLAGGTEASL.

This clonotype is judged medium-sized. The chain is built from TRBV12-3 or TRBV12-4 and TRBJ2-1; tentative D call: TRBD2 (6 bases). The V end was cut by 6 bases, the J end by 9 bases, with 18 bases between. CDR3 length: 14 residues. Here the CDR3 reads CASSTRDSDGEQFF. CDR3 nucleotide sequence: TGTGCCAGCAGCACCCGGGACTCTGACGGTGAGCAGTTCTTC.

Regarding this clonotype: One end of the junction varies from germline; a read error may be responsible. The chain recombines TRBV11-2 with TRBJ2-5; D call uncertain. The CDR3 consists of 14 residues. Germline CDR1 reads SGHAT; CDR2 reads FQNNGV. The CDR3 spells CAGSSTRILLSQYF. In nucleotides, the CDR3 is TGTGCCGGCAGTTCGACGAGGATATTATTGTCCCAGTACTTC.

This clonotype was detected once. Being one base from a much bigger clone, this may be a read error. The CDR3 bases are TGTGCCAGCAGTTATACGACAGGATCCTACGTGCAGTACTTC. This sequence encodes CASSYTTGSYVQYF. The chain employs TRBV12-3 or TRBV12-4 and TRBJ2-7; D possibly corresponds to TRBD1 (6 bases). The CDR3 totals 14 residues.

Notes on this clonotype: This CDR3 fails to terminate in the conserved phenylalanine or tryptophan, so it likely reflects a read error. The DNA is left out, because the CDR3 cannot be placed on it with certainty; the CDR3 is given as TCRdb lists it. The V call is TRBV29-1, the J call TRBJ2-1; the table's D call TRBD2 went unverified against the DNA. CDR1 is SQVTM and CDR2 is ANQGSEA in the germline V gene. The CDR3 is 12 amino acids long, termini counted. CDR3: CSVLAGDREQLY.

The V gene is TRBV19, the J gene TRBJ1-1; a weak D match, TRBD1 (5 bases). This CDR3 spans 15 amino acids. V shed 5 bases and J shed 9 bases, with 22 bases lying between them. CDR1 and CDR2 from the germline V gene are LNHDA and SQIVND (reference sequence). CDR3 nucleotides: TGTGCCAGTAGTTTACAGTCAGCGGACACCGCCCAAGCTTTCTTT. This sequence encodes CASSLQSADTAQAFF.